This paragraph reports one TCR beta chain. Its recognized antigen is unknown. Base qualities are missing; no much larger clone stands one base away. The V end loses 3 bases and the J end loses 4 bases, and a stretch of 9 bases separates them. Reading from cysteine to phenylalanine, the CDR3 counts 12 amino acids. The kept DNA is CDR3 alone, 36 bases in frame from the first base. CDR1 SQVTM and CDR2 ANQGSEA are derived from the germline V gene. The data stem from a study of shared clonotypes between healthy human individuals (TCRdb year 2020). Context from the whole study: A couple of women and a few men aged 18 to 49 years were included in the cohort. The study deeply sequenced blood TCR repertoires of five healthy adults to estimate repertoire size and the extent of clonotype sharing between individuals. Per donor, three plates each were used for CD4 naive and CD4 memory, two for CD8 naive, and one for CD8 memory. To increase sequencing depth and limit assay-specific biases, different laboratories used diverse techniques to prepare libraries and sequence TCR repertoires. Leukapheresis yielded between about 0.9 and 9.5 billion PBMCs per donor.

Here is what the overall study found, with its caveats: Higher generation probabilities were observed for clonotypes shared by all four sorted-subset donors than for non-shared clonotypes. About 5% of naive CD4, 3.5% of naive CD8, approximately 2.2% of memory CD4, and approximately 0.39% of memory CD8 clonotypes were shared across a few donors. Pairwise subsampling led to the expectation that sequencing depth would affect the degree of clonotype sharing among donors. Because the study included a small number of donors, the genetic and exposure-history diversity represented was limited. Sampling was restricted to blood, and TCR repertoires in tissue are likely to differ from TCR repertoires in blood. Naive subsets generally had larger estimated clonotype richness than memory subsets did. Rarefaction of sorted-subset datasets indicated incomplete sequencing despite the large sequencing depth.

CD8 naive samples were obtained by positive selection for CCR7 among CD45RO-negative cells, yielding a CD45RA+CCR7+ population from which TemRA cells were excluded. Healthy HIV-negative adults with no recently reported acute infections or vaccinations were included as donors. All donors were Caucasian adults living in Nashville, Tennessee, USA. Blood was collected by leukapheresis, and PBMCs were isolated by Ficoll-Histopaque density gradient centrifugation and then cryopreserved in liquid nitrogen vapor phase. Analytical flow cytometry was used to check the purity and quantity of each magnetically sorted T cell population. Genomic DNA was isolated from each sorted fraction and quantified by UV absorbance on a Nanodrop 2000c. TCR CDR3 regions were amplified from genomic DNA by multiplex PCR using the deep immunoSEQ assay. Genomic DNA extracted from each cell subset was distributed evenly over all wells of several immunoSEQ 96-well plates, and each plate served as one replicate. Each replicate PCR for sorted subsets received around 0.2 ug genomic DNA, equal to about 30,000 T cell genomes. Purified libraries were quantified with a Qubit 3.0 fluorometer, sized on a Bioanalyzer 2100, and re-quantified with the KAPA Library Quantification kit. Every immunoSEQ 96-well plate was sequenced on a separate single-read 150-cycle Illumina NextSeq 550 flow cell. The published analysis was carried out like this. Because only junctional sequences without quality scores were contained in the immunoSEQ output, filtering matching that applied to full-length reads could not be performed. Sequences were annotated with PyIR, a Python wrapper for IgBLAST v1.9, and V/J genes and CDR3 were assigned using IMGT germline references. Reads with weak V/J assignments (E-value above 1e-6), missing CDR3, stop codons, out-of-frame junctions, or ambiguous translated residues were removed. V3J clonotypes were defined by identical inferred V gene, J gene, and CDR3 amino acid sequence. To compute the percentage overlap between repertoires, the number of shared unique clonotypes was divided by the size of the smaller repertoire. Three approaches were used to assess repertoire richness: RTK rarefaction, the Chao1 estimator, and Recon v2.1 estimates of unobserved clonotypes. OLGA was used to compute generation probabilities for all TCRbeta clonotypes that the gDNA method yielded from four donors. The clones in this table, taken by TCRdb from immuneACCESS, are in-frame only. Not every clone is retained; where verified, under half of the shortfall comes from an unresolved V gene, and the cause of the rest is unknown. V and J calls and clone size are those listed in that table; D and trimming were worked out from the DNA. Across this sample there are under 2,000,000 clones, with about 95% seen only once. The ten largest account for more than 0.9% of the sample.

The TCR was taken from a young man in good health. The chain is encoded by TRBV29-1 joined to TRBJ1-2, with no reliable assignment of the D segment. Material: naive CD8+ T cells sorted from blood. What this sample's cell subset or site label stands for: CD45RA+CCR7+. The CDR3 protein is CSVDEEPYGYTF. The nucleotides read TGCAGCGTTGACGAGGAACCCTATGGCTACACCTTC.